The 24 T cell receptor beta chains presented below share a single source sample, sequenced in a study of cytomegalovirus exposure and HLA in healthy donors. This PCR relied on a set of 60 Vbeta primers and 13 Jbeta primers. Assay used: immunoSEQ multiplex PCR; TCRdb lists only in-frame clones, some missing. Of about 150,000 clones listed, about three quarters are singletons. The sample taken for sequencing was PBMCs. The receptors come from a man between 18 and 35 years old in good health and CMV-seronegative.

The table lists this clone with a count of one. The V and J genes are TRBV7-8 and TRBJ2-2; 10 bases are shared with TRBD2. Germline values: CDR1 SGHVS, CDR2 FQNEAQ. V lost 5 bases, J lost 3 bases, and 6 bases stayed unmatched. The CDR3 contains 16 residues. The CDR3 reads CASSPRTSGYTGELFF. The CDR3 coding sequence is TGTGCCAGCAGCCCCCGGACTAGCGGATACACCGGGGAGCTGTTTTTT.

V gene TRBV6-5 combines with J gene TRBJ2-1; 7 bases line up with TRBD2. Losses at the gene ends were 2 bases for V and 8 bases for J; bases not matched to a gene: 9. Germline V CDR1 and CDR2: MNHEY, SVGAGI. The CDR3 is 15 residues long. CDR3 nucleotides: TGTGCCAGCAGTTACGGGGGGAGGGCCGCCGATGAGCAGTTCTTC. Amino acid sequence: CASSYGGRAADEQFF.

The CDR3 DNA reads TGCGCCAGCAGCTTGGGGGCCGGGACTCGACGGAATGAGCAGTTCTTC. Its translation is CASSLGAGTRRNEQFF. This rearrangement joins TRBV5-1 to TRBJ2-1; weak D call: TRBD2 (6 bases). The CDR3 runs to 16 residues. Trimming shortened V by 0 bases and J by 7 bases, and 17 bases separated the two germline ends. CDR1 is SGHRS, CDR2 YFSETQ, per germline.

The chain joins TRBV5-1 to TRBJ2-2, with 12 bases identical to TRBD2. Losses at the gene ends were 1 base for V and 7 bases for J; bases not matched to a gene: 8. The germline V gene encodes CDR1 SGHRS and CDR2 YFSETQ. The CDR3 loop spans 17 amino acids. This CDR3 is CASSLRSSGRVNGELFF. CDR3 in DNA: TGCGCCAGCAGCTTGCGGTCTAGCGGGAGGGTGAACGGGGAGCTGTTTTTT. The whole variable domain, remainder taken from reference TRBV5-1 and TRBJ2-2, is KAGVTQTPRYLIKTRGQQVTLSCSPISGHRSVSWYQQTPGQGLQFLFEYFSETQRNKGNFPGRFSGRQFSNSRSEMNVSTLELGDSALYLCASSLRSSGRVNGELFFGEGSRLTVL.

The V call is TRBV7-9, the J call TRBJ2-2, with TRBD1 as a possible D gene (6 bases). Per the germline V gene, CDR1 is SEHNR and CDR2 is FQNEAQ (reference sequence). The germline V and J ends were trimmed by 4 bases and 7 bases, with 10 bases remaining between them. This CDR3 spans 13 amino acids. The CDR3 here is CASSSTGLGELFF. Here the CDR3 DNA reads TGTGCCAGCAGCTCCACAGGGCTCGGGGAGCTGTTTTTT. Filled out from reference TRBV7-9 and TRBJ2-2, the complete variable domain reads DTGVSQNPRHKITKRGQNVTFRCDPISEHNRLYWYRQTLGQGPEFLTYFQNEAQLEKSRLLSDRFSAERPKGSFSTLEIQRTEQGDSAMYLCASSSTGLGELFFGEGSRLTVL.

The rearrangement joins TRBV19 to TRBJ1-3; D unclear. This CDR3 is built from 15 residues. V lost 3 bases and J lost 3, with 12 bases in between. Germline CDR1 and CDR2: LNHDA and SQIVND (reference sequence). The CDR3 loop reads CASSIDGEDGNTIYF. The CDR3 coding sequence is TGTGCCAGTAGTATCGACGGGGAAGATGGAAACACCATATATTTT.

The chain joins TRBV19 to TRBJ2-1; 7 bases agree with TRBD2. The CDR3 has 16 residues. V lost 5 bases, J lost 10 bases, and 17 bases stayed unmatched. The germline V gene has CDR1 LNHDA and CDR2 SQIVND (reference sequence). DNA of the CDR3: TGTGCCAGTAGTGACGCGGCGGGACTCGGGCGGGGGGAGCAGTTCTTC. This encodes CASSDAAGLGRGEQFF.

The J gene is TRBJ2-7, the V gene TRBV18, with D possibly TRBD1 on 6 matching bases. Trimming took off 0 bases at V and 5 bases at J, with 14 bases between the two ends. Germline loops: CDR1 KGHSH, CDR2 LQKENI. The CDR3 is 15 residues long. CDR3 loop: CASSPPADSLDEQYF. The CDR3 DNA is TGTGCCAGCTCACCACCGGCGGACAGTTTAGACGAGCAGTACTTC.

The rearrangement uses TRBV9 and TRBJ1-1, with TRBD1 identical over 7 bases. Germline CDR1 is SGDLS and CDR2 is YYNGEE. V shed 4 bases, J shed 4 bases, and the junction held 7 bases outside the gene matches. The CDR3 loop spans 14 amino acids. In DNA, the CDR3 is TGTGCCAGCAGCAACAGACAGGGCGGCACTGAAGCTTTCTTT. Translated: CASSNRQGGTEAFF.

This clone was observed a handful of times. V is TRBV9 and J is TRBJ2-1, with 8 bases that match TRBD2. With V trimmed by 3 bases and J by 8 bases, 13 bases remained unmatched. CDR3 length: 16 amino acids. CDR1 SGDLS and CDR2 YYNGEE come from the germline V gene. The CDR3 region has the DNA TGTGCCAGCAGCGCCTTGGGACTAGTAGTCGTCGATGAGCAGTTCTTC. Its protein is CASSALGLVVVDEQFF.

This clone was counted a single time. Other DNA sequences in the sample encode the same CDR3. The genes are TRBV7-8 and TRBJ2-7; TRBD2 aligns across 11 bases. Germline V gives CDR1 SGHVS, CDR2 FQNEAQ. This CDR3 contains 16 residues. V was pared by 5 bases and J by 4 bases, with 10 bases of the junction left unmatched. The CDR3 region is CASSTRLAGLSYEQYF. Here the CDR3 DNA reads TGTGCCAGCAGCACCCGACTAGCGGGACTGTCGTACGAGCAGTACTTC.

The rearrangement links TRBV5-4 to TRBJ2-5, with D possibly TRBD1 on 5 matching bases. The germline V gene has CDR1 SGHNT and CDR2 YYREEE (reference sequence). The CDR3 runs to 14 residues. The V end lost 1 base, the J end lost 5 bases, and 12 bases lay between the germline ends. The CDR3 coding sequence is TGTGCCAGCAGCTTGAGGGCAGGGCGGGAGACCCAGTACTTC. Translated, it gives CASSLRAGRETQYF.

V usage is TRBV2 and J usage is TRBJ1-5, with D perhaps matching TRBD1 (5 bases). This CDR3 spans 16 amino acids. Germline V gives CDR1 SNHLY, CDR2 FYNNEI. V gave up 6 bases and J gave up 3 bases, with 18 bases separating them. The CDR3 nucleotides read TGTGCCAGCAGGGGAGGGGCCCTACCGAACAATCAGCCCCAGCATTTT. Amino acids: CASRGGALPNNQPQHF.

The gene calls are TRBV10-3 and TRBJ2-2, with a tentative D call TRBD2 (5 bases). Trimming shortened V by 4 bases and J by 5 bases, and 14 bases separated the two germline ends. Germline V CDR1 and CDR2: ENHRY, SYGVKD. The CDR3 consists of 15 residues. The CDR3 loop reads CAISVKGVETGELFF. The CDR3 DNA reads as TGTGCCATCAGTGTTAAGGGAGTGGAGACCGGGGAGCTGTTTTTT.

The chain is built from TRBV11-2 and TRBJ2-5; D might be TRBD1 (6 bases). Trimming shortened V by 2 bases and J by 7 bases, and 11 bases separated the two germline ends. The germline V gene encodes CDR1 SGHAT and CDR2 FQNNGV. The CDR3 length is 13 residues. CDR3 sequence: CASSLRRGRTQYF. CDR3 DNA: TGTGCCAGCAGCTTACGCAGGGGAAGGACCCAGTACTTC.

The gene calls are TRBV19 and TRBJ2-7, with TRBD2 matching over 9 bases. CDR3 size: 15 residues. CDR1 and CDR2 from the germline V gene are LNHDA and SQIVND (reference sequence). V shed 3 bases and J 2 bases; nucleotides not matched to a gene: 5. The CDR3 protein is CASSMASGNPYEQYF. The CDR3 region has the DNA TGTGCCAGTAGTATGGCTAGCGGGAACCCCTACGAGCAGTACTTC.

This chain links TRBV10-1 with TRBJ2-5, with 9 positions matching TRBD2. The germline V gene encodes CDR1 WNHNN and CDR2 SYGVQD (reference sequence). Germline trimming cut 7 bases from V and 2 bases from J; bases unmatched to any gene: 8. The CDR3 consists of 15 residues. Here the CDR3 reads CASTRLAVHQETQYF. The CDR3 DNA sequence: TGCGCCAGCACCAGACTAGCGGTCCATCAAGAGACCCAGTACTTC.

V is TRBV9 and J is TRBJ2-5; D perhaps matches TRBD1 (6 bases). CDR1 and CDR2 (germline): SGDLS, YYNGEE. The CDR3 totals 14 residues. Trimming cost V 1 base and J 3 bases, with 10 bases left between them. The CDR3 region has the DNA TGTGCCAGCAGCGTACGTGCAGGGGAAGAGACCCAGTACTTC. This encodes CASSVRAGEETQYF.

This rearrangement joins TRBV28 to TRBJ2-3, with a tentative D call TRBD2 (5 bases). Looked up from germline, CDR1 is MDHEN and CDR2 is SYDVKM. V was clipped by 4 bases and J by 5 bases, with 16 bases between them. The CDR3 consists of 15 residues. CDR3 nucleotide sequence: TGTGCCAGCAGTTCGGCGAAGGGCGCGGGAGATACGCAGTATTTT. Protein sequence: CASSSAKGAGDTQYF.

The rearrangement joins TRBV9 to TRBJ2-5; 10 bases are a match to TRBD2. V lost 4 bases and J lost 5; bases outside the gene matches: 8. The germline CDR1 and CDR2 sequences are SGDLS and YYNGEE. The CDR3 loop spans 15 amino acids. CDR3: CASSPGLAGVETQYF. DNA for the CDR3: TGTGCCAGCAGCCCCGGGCTAGCGGGAGTTGAGACCCAGTACTTC.

This rearrangement joins TRBV7-8 to TRBJ2-7, with 8 bases identical to TRBD1. Germline V gene sequence: CDR1 SGHVS, CDR2 FQNEAQ. The CDR3 sequence is 17 residues long. V trimming: 4 bases; J trimming: 3 bases; junction bases outside the gene matches: 14. In DNA form, the CDR3 reads TGTGCCAGCAGCTCCAGGGGGCCCCGGACAGGAATCTACGAGCAGTACTTC. Its protein product is CASSSRGPRTGIYEQYF.

The V and J genes are TRBV18 and TRBJ2-7; TRBD2 matches at 7 bases. Germline V gene data show CDR1 as KGHSH and CDR2 as LQKENI. The V gene end was trimmed by 4 bases and the J gene end by 4 bases; junction bases not matched to a gene: 7. The CDR3 loop spans 14 amino acids. CDR3 sequence: CASSLEGRGYEQYF. The CDR3 DNA reads as TGTGCCAGCTCACTTGAGGGGCGGGGGTACGAGCAGTACTTC.

The chain combines TRBV6-4 with TRBJ2-3, with D maybe TRBD1 (6 bases). This CDR3 is built from 15 residues. V lost 4 bases, J lost 1 base, and 12 bases lay in between. Germline V gene sequence: CDR1 MRHNA, CDR2 SNTAGT. The CDR3 loop reads CASSGGPGGTDTQYF. In DNA, the CDR3 is TGTGCCAGCAGTGGTGGGCCAGGGGGCACAGATACGCAGTATTTT.

This chain links TRBV6-5 with TRBJ2-7, with TRBD1 matching 9 bases. There are 12 residues in the CDR3. The V segment lost 6 bases and the J segment 7 bases; nucleotides outside the gene matches: 4. Germline V gives CDR1 MNHEY, CDR2 SVGAGI. CDR3 sequence: CASSDRGREQYF. CDR3 nucleotides: TGTGCCAGCAGCGACAGGGGGAGGGAGCAGTACTTC.